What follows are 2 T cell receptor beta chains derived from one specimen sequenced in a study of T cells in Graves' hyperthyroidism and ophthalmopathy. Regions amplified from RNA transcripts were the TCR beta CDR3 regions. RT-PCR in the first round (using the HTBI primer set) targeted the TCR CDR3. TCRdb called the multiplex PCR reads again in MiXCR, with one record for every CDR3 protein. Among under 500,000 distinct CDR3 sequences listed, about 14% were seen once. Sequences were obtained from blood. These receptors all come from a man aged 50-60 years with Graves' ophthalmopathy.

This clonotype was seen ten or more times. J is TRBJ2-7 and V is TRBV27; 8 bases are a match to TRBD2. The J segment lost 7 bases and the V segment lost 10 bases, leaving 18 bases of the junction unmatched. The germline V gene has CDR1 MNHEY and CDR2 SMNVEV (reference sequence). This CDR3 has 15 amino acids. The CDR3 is CATSTGTSPSGEQYF. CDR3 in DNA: TGTGCCACATCAACCGGGACTAGTCCCTCTGGGGAGCAGTACTTC.

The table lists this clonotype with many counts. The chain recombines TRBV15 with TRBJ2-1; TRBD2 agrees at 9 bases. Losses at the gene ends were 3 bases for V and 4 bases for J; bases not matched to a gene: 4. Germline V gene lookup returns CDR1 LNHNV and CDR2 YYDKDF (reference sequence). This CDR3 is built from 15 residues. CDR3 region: CATSRASGAYNEQFF. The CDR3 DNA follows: TGTGCCACCAGCAGGGCTAGCGGGGCTTACAATGAGCAGTTCTTC.